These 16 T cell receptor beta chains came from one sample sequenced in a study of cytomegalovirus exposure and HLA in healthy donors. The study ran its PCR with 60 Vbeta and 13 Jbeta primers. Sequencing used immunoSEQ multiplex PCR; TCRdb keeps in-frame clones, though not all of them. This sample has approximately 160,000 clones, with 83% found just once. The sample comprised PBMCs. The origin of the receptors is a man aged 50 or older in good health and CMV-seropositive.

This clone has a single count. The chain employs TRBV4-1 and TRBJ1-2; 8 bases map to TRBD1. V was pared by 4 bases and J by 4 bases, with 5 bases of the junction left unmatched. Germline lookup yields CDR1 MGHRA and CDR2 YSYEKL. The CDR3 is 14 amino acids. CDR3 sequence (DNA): TGCGCCAGCAGCCCCCAGGGGGCGAGCTATGGCTACACCTTC. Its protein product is CASSPQGASYGYTF.

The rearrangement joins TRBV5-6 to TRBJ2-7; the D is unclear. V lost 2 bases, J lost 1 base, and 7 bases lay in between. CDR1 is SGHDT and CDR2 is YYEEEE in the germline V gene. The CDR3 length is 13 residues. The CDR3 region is CASSFLSSYEQYF. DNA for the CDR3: TGTGCCAGCAGCTTCCTCAGTTCCTACGAGCAGTACTTC.

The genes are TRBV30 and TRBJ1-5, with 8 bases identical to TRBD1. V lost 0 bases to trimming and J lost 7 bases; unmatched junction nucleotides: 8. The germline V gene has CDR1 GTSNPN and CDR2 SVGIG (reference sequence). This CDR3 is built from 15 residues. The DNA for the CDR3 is TGTGCCTGGAGTGTCTCCGGGACAGGCGGGCAGCCCCAGCATTTT. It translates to CAWSVSGTGGQPQHF.

CDR3 loop: CSVDLAAGESEQYF. For the CDR3, the DNA is TGCAGCGTTGATTTGGCCGCAGGGGAGTCCGAGCAGTACTTC. The chain employs TRBV29-1 and TRBJ2-7; tentative D call: TRBD1 (6 bases). Between the trimmed V and J ends, which lost 3 bases and 6 bases, there was a span of 18 bases. The CDR3 totals 14 residues. Germline values: CDR1 SQVTM, CDR2 ANQGSEA.

In nucleotides, the CDR3 is TGTGCCAGCAGCCACCTACCCCAGCATTTT. Its translation is CASSHLPQHF. The chain employs TRBV7-3 and TRBJ1-5; D unclear. The V gene lost 5 bases and the J gene lost 10 bases, with 6 bases spanning the gap. The germline CDR1 and CDR2 sequences are SGHTA and FQGTGA. The CDR3 covers 10 residues. The variable domain in full, with the rest retrieved from reference TRBV7-3 and TRBJ1-5, is GAGVSQTPSNKVTEKGKYVELRCDPISGHTALYWYRQSLGQGPEFLIYFQGTGAADDSGLPNDRFFAVRPEGSVSTLKIQRTERGDSAVYLCASSHLPQHFGDGTRLSIL.

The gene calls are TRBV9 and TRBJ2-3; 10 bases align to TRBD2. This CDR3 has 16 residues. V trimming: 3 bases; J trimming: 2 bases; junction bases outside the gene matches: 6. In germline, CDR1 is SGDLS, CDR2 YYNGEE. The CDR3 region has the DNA TGTGCCAGCAGCGCCCGGACTAGCGGTTCCACAGATACGCAGTATTTT. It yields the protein CASSARTSGSTDTQYF.

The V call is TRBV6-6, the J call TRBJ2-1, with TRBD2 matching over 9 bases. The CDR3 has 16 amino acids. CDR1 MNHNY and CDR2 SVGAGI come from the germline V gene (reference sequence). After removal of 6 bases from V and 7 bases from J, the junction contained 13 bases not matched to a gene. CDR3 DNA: TGTGCCAGCAGCCTCCTAAAGGCGGGAGGGCAGAATGAGCAGTTCTTC. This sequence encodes CASSLLKAGGQNEQFF.

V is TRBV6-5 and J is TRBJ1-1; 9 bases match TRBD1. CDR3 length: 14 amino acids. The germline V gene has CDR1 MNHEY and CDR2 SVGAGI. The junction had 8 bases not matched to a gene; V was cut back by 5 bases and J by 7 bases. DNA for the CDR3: TGTGCCAGCAGTCAAACAGGGGGCGAGGGTGAAGCTTTCTTT. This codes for CASSQTGGEGEAFF.

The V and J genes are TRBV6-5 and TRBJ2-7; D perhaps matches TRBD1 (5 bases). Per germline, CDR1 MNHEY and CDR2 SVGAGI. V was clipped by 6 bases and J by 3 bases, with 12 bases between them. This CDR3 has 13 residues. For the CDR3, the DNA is TGTGCCAGCAGCCAGACAGACTTCTACGAGCAGTACTTC. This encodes CASSQTDFYEQYF.

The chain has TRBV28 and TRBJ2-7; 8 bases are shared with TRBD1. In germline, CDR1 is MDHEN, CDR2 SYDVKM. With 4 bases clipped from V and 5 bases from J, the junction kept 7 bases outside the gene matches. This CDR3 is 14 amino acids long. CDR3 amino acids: CASSWGRGLDEQYF. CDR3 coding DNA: TGTGCCAGCAGTTGGGGCAGGGGGCTAGACGAGCAGTACTTC.

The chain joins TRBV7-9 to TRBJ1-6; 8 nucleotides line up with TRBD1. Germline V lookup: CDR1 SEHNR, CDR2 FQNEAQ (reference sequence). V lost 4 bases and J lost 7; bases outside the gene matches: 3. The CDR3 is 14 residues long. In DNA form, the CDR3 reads TGTGCCAGCAGCTCCGGGACAGGCAATTCACCCCTCCACTTT. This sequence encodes CASSSGTGNSPLHF. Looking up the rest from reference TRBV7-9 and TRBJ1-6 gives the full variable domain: DTGVSQNPRHKITKRGQNVTFRCDPISEHNRLYWYRQTLGQGPEFLTYFQNEAQLEKSRLLSDRFSAERPKGSFSTLEIQRTEQGDSAMYLCASSSGTGNSPLHFGNGTRLTVT.

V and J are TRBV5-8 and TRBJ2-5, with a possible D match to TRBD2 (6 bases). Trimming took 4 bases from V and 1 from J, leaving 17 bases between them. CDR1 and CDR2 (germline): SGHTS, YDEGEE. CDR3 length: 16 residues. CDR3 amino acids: CASSPGRLDLQETQYF. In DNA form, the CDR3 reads TGTGCCAGCAGCCCGGGGAGACTAGACCTCCAAGAGACCCAGTACTTC.

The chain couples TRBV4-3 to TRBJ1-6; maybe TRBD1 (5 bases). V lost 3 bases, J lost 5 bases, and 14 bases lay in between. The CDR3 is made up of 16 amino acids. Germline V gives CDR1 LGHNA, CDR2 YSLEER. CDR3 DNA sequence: TGCGCCAGCAGCCACTTCGCGTCGGGGGATAATTCACCCCTCCACTTT. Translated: CASSHFASGDNSPLHF.

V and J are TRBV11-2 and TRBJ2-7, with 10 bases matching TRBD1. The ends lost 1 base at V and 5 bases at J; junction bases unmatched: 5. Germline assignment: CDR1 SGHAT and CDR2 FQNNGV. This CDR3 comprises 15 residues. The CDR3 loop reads CASSLAPGQGNEQYF. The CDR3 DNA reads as TGTGCCAGCAGCTTAGCCCCGGGACAGGGGAACGAGCAGTACTTC.

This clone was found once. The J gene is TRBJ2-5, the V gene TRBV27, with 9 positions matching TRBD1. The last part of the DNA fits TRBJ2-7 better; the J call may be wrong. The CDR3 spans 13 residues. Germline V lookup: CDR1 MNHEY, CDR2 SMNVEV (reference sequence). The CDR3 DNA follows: TGTGCCAGCAGAGGGACAGGGTCCTACGAGCAGTACTTC. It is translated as CASRGTGSYEQYF.

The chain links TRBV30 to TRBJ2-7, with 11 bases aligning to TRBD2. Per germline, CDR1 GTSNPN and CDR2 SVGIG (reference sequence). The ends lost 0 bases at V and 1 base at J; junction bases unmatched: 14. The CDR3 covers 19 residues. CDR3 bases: TGTGCCTGGAGTGTACCGACTAGCGGGGCGAATCGGAGGTCCTACGAGCAGTACTTC. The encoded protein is CAWSVPTSGANRRSYEQYF.